This T cell receptor beta chain was recovered during a study of identifying expanded T cells in peripheral blood. No infections or other immune events were documented during collection. Sequenced by immunoSEQ multiplex PCR; TCRdb stores in-frame clones only, minus some. The data contain about 100,000 clones, about 87% of them singletons. CDR1 and CDR2 from the germline V gene are SNHLY and FYNNEI. The germline V and J ends were trimmed by 4 bases and 0 bases, with 22 bases remaining between them. The CDR3 contains 18 residues. J is TRBJ2-7 and V is TRBV2; the D is unclear. The sample comprised blood. The source is a person aged 18-70 years in good health. The CDR3 DNA reads as TGTGCCAGCAGTGCCTTACTCTCCAGACGGGCAACCTCCTACGAGCAGTACTTC. This gives the protein CASSALLSRRATSYEQYF.